A selection of T cell receptor beta chains follows, all from one sample in a study of blood T cell repertoires in COVID-19. TCRdb keeps only in-frame clones here, not all; method: immunoSEQ multiplex PCR. Of 96,000 or so clones in the sample, around 90% are singletons; the top ten hold around 3.9%. Material: peripheral blood. All receptors come from a human donor with COVID-19, enrolled during active disease. The donor label of this sample is uncertain. The CDR3 runs from the conserved cysteine through the conserved F or W. A D gene is named only where the DNA matches it firmly. Clone size is not always given. Where it is, it says once, few, many or a class for expanded clones.

CDR3 protein: CASSPPTGGSGEQYF
CDR3 DNA: TGTGCCAGCAGCCCCCCGACAGGGGGGTCGGGCGAGCAGTACTTC
D gene: TRBD1
V gene: TRBV6-5
J gene: TRBJ2-7
clone size: .

CDR3 protein: CASRSGTGFAEAFF
CDR3 DNA: TGCGCCAGCAGATCTGGGACAGGGTTCGCTGAAGCTTTCTTT
D gene: TRBD1
V gene: TRBV10-2
J gene: TRBJ1-1
clone size: .

CDR3 protein: CASSHRTSEQYF
CDR3 DNA: TGTGCCAGCAGTCACCGGACTAGCGAGCAGTACTTC
D gene: TRBD2
V gene: TRBV12-3/TRBV12-4
J gene: TRBJ2-7
clone size: once

CDR3 protein: CASSVGVTDWDEQFF
CDR3 DNA: TGTGCCAGCAGCGTAGGTGTCACTGACTGGGATGAGCAGTTCTTC
D gene: .
V gene: TRBV9
J gene: TRBJ2-1
clone size: .

CDR3 protein: CASSGTGWGGNQPQHF
CDR3 DNA: TGTGCCAGCAGCGGGACAGGGTGGGGTGGCAATCAGCCCCAGCATTTT
D gene: TRBD1
V gene: TRBV5-8
J gene: TRBJ1-5
clone size: .

CDR3 protein: CASSEAGRVTEAFF
CDR3 DNA: TGTGCCAGCAGTGAAGCGGGGAGAGTGACTGAAGCTTTCTTT
D gene: .
V gene: TRBV6-1
J gene: TRBJ1-1
clone size: .

CDR3 protein: CASSADSSDYGYTF
CDR3 DNA: TGTGCCAGCAGCGCCGACAGCTCCGACTATGGCTACACCTTC
D gene: .
V gene: TRBV9
J gene: TRBJ1-2
clone size: .

CDR3 protein: CASKTGATTHNQPQHF
CDR3 DNA: TGTGCCAGTAAAACAGGGGCCACAACCCACAATCAGCCCCAGCATTTT
D gene: TRBD1
V gene: TRBV6-6
J gene: TRBJ1-5
clone size: .

CDR3 protein: CASSLPGSGANVLTF
CDR3 DNA: TGTGCCAGCAGCTTACCGGGGTCTGGGGCCAACGTCCTGACTTTC
D gene: .
V gene: TRBV5-4
J gene: TRBJ2-6
clone size: .

CDR3 protein: CASSQYTGQGRSYGYTF
CDR3 DNA: TGCGCCAGCAGTCAATATACCGGACAGGGAAGAAGCTATGGCTACACCTTC
D gene: TRBD1
V gene: TRBV23-1
J gene: TRBJ1-2
clone size: .

CDR3 protein: CASSGDRDPLYEQYF
CDR3 DNA: TGTGCCAGCAGTGGGGACAGGGACCCCCTCTACGAGCAGTACTTC
D gene: TRBD1
V gene: TRBV25-1
J gene: TRBJ2-7
clone size: .

CDR3 protein: CATSDFSAGEQYF
CDR3 DNA: TGTGCCACCAGTGATTTTTCAGCGGGCGAGCAGTACTTC
D gene: .
V gene: TRBV24-1
J gene: TRBJ2-7
clone size: .

CDR3 protein: CASSYRSGLYGYTF
CDR3 DNA: TGTGCCAGCAGTTATCGATCAGGGCTCTATGGCTACACCTTC
D gene: .
V gene: TRBV6-2/TRBV6-3
J gene: TRBJ1-2
clone size: .

CDR3 protein: CASSPSQGKGYGYTF
CDR3 DNA: TGCGCCAGCAGCCCGTCACAGGGGAAGGGCTATGGCTACACCTTC
D gene: TRBD1
V gene: TRBV5-1
J gene: TRBJ1-2
clone size: .

CDR3 protein: CASSQDRATDTQYF
CDR3 DNA: TGTGCCAGCAGCCAGGACAGAGCCACAGATACGCAGTATTTT
D gene: .
V gene: TRBV3-1/TRBV3-2
J gene: TRBJ2-3
clone size: .

CDR3 protein: CSVRGGEETQYF
CDR3 DNA: TGCAGCGTCAGAGGCGGGGAAGAGACCCAGTACTTC
D gene: .
V gene: TRBV29-1
J gene: TRBJ2-5
clone size: .

CDR3 protein: CASSQGFGRAAIGNTIYF
CDR3 DNA: TGTGCCAGCAGCCAAGGTTTTGGGCGGGCGGCGATTGGAAACACCATATATTTT
D gene: .
V gene: TRBV3-1/TRBV3-2
J gene: TRBJ1-3
clone size: .

CDR3 protein: CATSDSLTQDEQFF
CDR3 DNA: TGTGCCACCAGTGATAGCTTAACTCAGGATGAGCAGTTCTTC
D gene: .
V gene: TRBV24-1
J gene: TRBJ2-1
clone size: .

CDR3 protein: CASSFNRDGANVLTF
CDR3 DNA: TGTGCCAGCAGCTTTAACAGGGATGGGGCCAACGTCCTGACTTTC
D gene: .
V gene: TRBV7-9
J gene: TRBJ2-6
clone size: .

CDR3 protein: CASSERAGGRGEQYF
CDR3 DNA: TGTGCCAGCAGTGAAAGGGCGGGGGGCCGTGGAGAGCAGTACTTC
D gene: TRBD2
V gene: TRBV2
J gene: TRBJ2-7
clone size: .

CDR3 protein: CASRAAGPPGDTQYF
CDR3 DNA: TGTGCCAGCAGGGCAGCGGGTCCACCGGGAGATACGCAGTATTTT
D gene: .
V gene: TRBV6-5
J gene: TRBJ2-3
clone size: .

CDR3 protein: CASSLLAGAVQQYF
CDR3 DNA: TGTGCCAGCAGTTTACTAGCGGGGGCGGTCCAGCAGTACTTC
D gene: TRBD2
V gene: TRBV28
J gene: TRBJ2-7
clone size: .

CDR3 protein: CASSPDRGRDEKLFF
CDR3 DNA: TGTGCCAGCAGTCCCGACAGGGGGCGGGATGAAAAACTGTTTTTT
D gene: TRBD1
V gene: TRBV28
J gene: TRBJ1-4
clone size: .

CDR3 protein: CASSFRTAQGFGNQPQHF
CDR3 DNA: TGTGCCAGCAGCTTCCGGACGGCCCAGGGTTTTGGCAATCAGCCCCAGCATTTT
D gene: .
V gene: TRBV5-6
J gene: TRBJ1-5
clone size: .

CDR3 protein: CASSFSPQGIQYF
CDR3 DNA: TGTGCCAGCAGCTTCAGCCCACAGGGGATTCAGTACTTC
D gene: TRBD1
V gene: TRBV7-9
J gene: TRBJ2-4
clone size: .

CDR3 protein: CASSEGVWNTGELFF
CDR3 DNA: TGTGCCAGCAGTGAAGGAGTATGGAACACCGGGGAGCTGTTTTTT
D gene: .
V gene: TRBV6-1
J gene: TRBJ2-2
clone size: .

CDR3 protein: CATSEGVDRGPLGTYNEQFF
CDR3 DNA: TGTGCCACCAGTGAGGGGGTGGACAGGGGGCCACTTGGTACCTACAATGAGCAGTTCTTC
D gene: TRBD1
V gene: TRBV24-1
J gene: TRBJ2-1
clone size: .

CDR3 protein: CASSRGLAGSGEQYF
CDR3 DNA: TGTGCCAGCTCCCGGGGACTAGCGGGGTCCGGCGAGCAGTACTTC
D gene: TRBD2
V gene: TRBV18
J gene: TRBJ2-7
clone size: .

CDR3 protein: CASSHDLGATNEKLFF
CDR3 DNA: TGTGCCAGCAGCCACGATTTGGGAGCAACTAATGAAAAACTGTTTTTT
D gene: .
V gene: TRBV3-1/TRBV3-2
J gene: TRBJ1-4
clone size: .

CDR3 protein: CASSSGEGNEQYF
CDR3 DNA: TGCGCCAGCAGCTCAGGGGAGGGCAACGAGCAGTACTTC
D gene: .
V gene: TRBV5-1
J gene: TRBJ2-7
clone size: .

CDR3 protein: CASSSSTGGSNEKLFF
CDR3 DNA: TGCGCCAGCAGCTCGTCCACAGGGGGTTCTAATGAAAAACTGTTTTTT
D gene: TRBD1
V gene: TRBV5-1
J gene: TRBJ1-4
clone size: .

CDR3 protein: CASSEGGDEQYF
CDR3 DNA: TGTGCCAGCAGTGAAGGGGGGGACGAGCAGTACTTC
D gene: .
V gene: TRBV6-1
J gene: TRBJ2-7
clone size: .

CDR3 protein: CASSDPTGLSNEQYF
CDR3 DNA: TGTGCCAGCAGTGACCCCACAGGGTTGTCCAACGAGCAGTACTTC
D gene: .
V gene: TRBV25-1
J gene: TRBJ2-7
clone size: .

CDR3 protein: CASSQALAPTYNEQFF
CDR3 DNA: TGCGCCAGCAGCCAAGCACTAGCGCCCACCTACAATGAGCAGTTCTTC
D gene: TRBD2
V gene: TRBV4-1
J gene: TRBJ2-1
clone size: few

CDR3 protein: CSVGTSSYEQYF
CDR3 DNA: TGCAGCGTCGGGACTTCCTCCTACGAGCAGTACTTC
D gene: .
V gene: TRBV29-1
J gene: TRBJ2-7
clone size: once

CDR3 protein: CASSLAQIAEKLFF
CDR3 DNA: TGTGCCAGCAGCTTAGCACAGATCGCTGAAAAACTGTTTTTT
D gene: .
V gene: TRBV7-9
J gene: TRBJ1-4
clone size: .

CDR3 protein: CASSLGSGGSYEQYF
CDR3 DNA: TGTGCCAGCAGCTTAGGTAGCGGGGGATCCTACGAGCAGTACTTC
D gene: TRBD2
V gene: TRBV11-2
J gene: TRBJ2-7
clone size: .

CDR3 protein: CASSLVAGGGEKLFF
CDR3 DNA: TGTGCCAGCAGCTTAGTGGCGGGGGGCGGCGAAAAACTGTTTTTT
D gene: .
V gene: TRBV11-2
J gene: TRBJ1-4
clone size: medium-sized

CDR3 protein: CASSLTQGSYNEQFF
CDR3 DNA: TGTGCCAGCAGCTTAACACAGGGGTCCTACAATGAGCAGTTCTTC
D gene: TRBD1
V gene: TRBV7-3
J gene: TRBJ2-1
clone size: .

CDR3 protein: CASSREGQQPQHF
CDR3 DNA: TGTGCCAGCAGCCGAGAGGGACAGCAGCCCCAGCATTTT
D gene: TRBD1
V gene: TRBV3-1/TRBV3-2
J gene: TRBJ1-5
clone size: .

CDR3 protein: CASSQDGENSYEQYF
CDR3 DNA: TGTGCCAGCAGCCAAGACGGGGAAAATTCCTACGAGCAGTACTTC
D gene: .
V gene: TRBV14
J gene: TRBJ2-7
clone size: .

CDR3 protein: CATSDNSANSYNEQFF
CDR3 DNA: TGTGCCACCAGTGACAATAGCGCAAACTCCTACAATGAGCAGTTCTTC
D gene: .
V gene: TRBV24-1
J gene: TRBJ2-1
clone size: .

CDR3 protein: CASSMLAGSQETQYF
CDR3 DNA: TGTGCCAGTAGTATGCTAGCGGGGTCTCAAGAGACCCAGTACTTC
D gene: TRBD2
V gene: TRBV19
J gene: TRBJ2-5
clone size: .

CDR3 protein: CATSRDRRTGYGNQPQHF
CDR3 DNA: TGTGCCACCAGCAGAGATCGGCGTACGGGGTACGGCAATCAGCCCCAGCATTTT
D gene: .
V gene: TRBV15
J gene: TRBJ1-5
clone size: few

CDR3 protein: CASRPWDGGDEKLFF
CDR3 DNA: TGTGCCAGCAGACCCTGGGACGGCGGGGATGAAAAACTGTTTTTT
D gene: .
V gene: TRBV27
J gene: TRBJ1-4
clone size: .

CDR3 protein: CATSDFTGHQETQYF
CDR3 DNA: TGTGCCACCAGTGATTTTACCGGTCACCAAGAGACCCAGTACTTC
D gene: .
V gene: TRBV24-1
J gene: TRBJ2-5
clone size: .

CDR3 protein: CASSRTSGRAAATDTQYF
CDR3 DNA: TGCGCCAGCTCACGGACTAGCGGGAGGGCCGCGGCAACAGATACGCAGTATTTT
D gene: TRBD2
V gene: TRBV10-1
J gene: TRBJ2-3
clone size: .

CDR3 protein: CASSFVASPLHF
CDR3 DNA: TGTGCCAGCAGTTTCGTGGCTTCACCCCTCCACTTT
D gene: .
V gene: TRBV27
J gene: TRBJ1-6
clone size: .

CDR3 protein: CAWSGGTGRGSSNQPQHF
CDR3 DNA: TGTGCCTGGAGTGGGGGAACAGGTAGGGGGTCTAGCAATCAGCCCCAGCATTTT
D gene: .
V gene: TRBV30
J gene: TRBJ1-5
clone size: .

CDR3 protein: CASSFERASYEQYF
CDR3 DNA: TGTGCCAGCAGCTTCGAGCGGGCCTCCTACGAGCAGTACTTC
D gene: .
V gene: TRBV5-4
J gene: TRBJ2-7
clone size: .

CDR3 protein: CASSLGWTSGDTGELFF
CDR3 DNA: TGTGCCAGCAGCTTGGGGTGGACTAGCGGGGACACCGGGGAGCTGTTTTTT
D gene: TRBD2
V gene: TRBV5-4
J gene: TRBJ2-2
clone size: few

CDR3 protein: CASSWMGGRDEKLFF
CDR3 DNA: TGCGCCAGCAGCTGGATGGGGGGAAGAGATGAAAAACTGTTTTTT
D gene: .
V gene: TRBV5-1
J gene: TRBJ1-4
clone size: .

CDR3 protein: CASGLGKFWAGWGNEQFF
CDR3 DNA: TGTGCTAGTGGTTTGGGGAAGTTTTGGGCAGGGTGGGGCAATGAGCAGTTCTTC
D gene: .
V gene: TRBV12-5
J gene: TRBJ2-1
clone size: .

CDR3 protein: CASSQIGQGSNYGYTF
CDR3 DNA: TGTGCCAGCAGCCAGATCGGACAGGGAAGTAACTATGGCTACACCTTC
D gene: TRBD1
V gene: TRBV14
J gene: TRBJ1-2
clone size: .

CDR3 protein: CASYRGTTNEKLFF
CDR3 DNA: TGTGCCAGCTACCGGGGGACAACTAATGAAAAACTGTTTTTT
D gene: .
V gene: TRBV2
J gene: TRBJ1-4
clone size: .

CDR3 protein: CATSDRRDRDGYTF
CDR3 DNA: TGTGCCACCAGTGACCGCCGGGACAGGGATGGCTACACCTTC
D gene: TRBD1
V gene: TRBV24-1
J gene: TRBJ1-2
clone size: .

CDR3 protein: CASSHRQGSGNTIYF
CDR3 DNA: TGTGCCAGCAGCCACCGACAGGGTAGTGGAAACACCATATATTTT
D gene: TRBD1
V gene: TRBV3-1/TRBV3-2
J gene: TRBJ1-3
clone size: .

CDR3 protein: CASSLGTGNGYTF
CDR3 DNA: TGCGCCAGCAGCCTAGGGACAGGGAATGGCTACACCTTC
D gene: TRBD1
V gene: TRBV5-1
J gene: TRBJ1-2
clone size: once

CDR3 protein: CASSPTRTDTQYF
CDR3 DNA: TGTGCCAGCAGTCCTACTAGGACAGATACGCAGTATTTT
D gene: .
V gene: TRBV11-3
J gene: TRBJ2-3
clone size: .

CDR3 protein: CASRPPLGRTGKHQPQHF
CDR3 DNA: TGTGCCAGCAGACCACCCCTGGGCAGGACAGGGAAGCATCAGCCCCAGCATTTT
D gene: TRBD1
V gene: TRBV28
J gene: TRBJ1-5
clone size: .